The next 9 T cell receptor beta chains were all read from a single sample in a study of shared clonotypes between healthy human individuals. Profiled with immunoSEQ multiplex PCR; TCRdb holds only in-frame clones, not every one. The data hold 600,000 to 700,000 clones, with around four fifths observed a single time. The sequenced material came from memory CD4+ T cells sorted from blood. Subset denoted: CD45RA-negative fraction. All receptors derive from a woman aged 25 to 45 in good health.

The chain couples TRBV5-1 to TRBJ2-2; D possibly corresponds to TRBD2 (5 bases). This CDR3 region has 15 residues. Deletions cut 0 bases from V and 4 bases from J, with 10 bases between. Germline V CDR1 and CDR2: SGHRS, YFSETQ. CDR3 loop: CASSLGTLGTGELFF. In DNA, the CDR3 is TGCGCCAGCAGCTTGGGGACTTTGGGCACCGGGGAGCTGTTTTTT.

V gene TRBV28 combines with J gene TRBJ2-1, with 10 bases lining up with TRBD1. V shed 3 bases, J shed 7 bases, and the junction held 3 bases outside the gene matches. Germline CDR1 reads MDHEN; CDR2 reads SYDVKM. The CDR3 loop spans 14 amino acids. The CDR3 DNA sequence: TGTGCCAGCAGTTTTTTGGGACAGGGGAATGAGCAGTTCTTC. Its translation is CASSFLGQGNEQFF.

This clone has at least ten counts. The chain recombines TRBV29-1 with TRBJ2-1; TRBD2 matches 7 bases. Germline V gives CDR1 SQVTM, CDR2 ANQGSEA. J gave up 10 bases and V 4 bases, and 10 bases lay outside the gene matches. The CDR3 length is 13 residues. The CDR3 DNA reads TGCAGCGTTGGGCGGGAGAAGGTACGGGAGCAGTTCTTC. Translated, it gives CSVGREKVREQFF.

The V gene is TRBV7-9, the J gene TRBJ2-7; D is possibly TRBD1 (6 bases). Trimming removed 1 base at V and 2 bases at J, with 9 bases between. The CDR3 spans 14 residues. Germline assignment: CDR1 SEHNR and CDR2 FQNEAQ (reference sequence). CDR3 nucleotide sequence: TGTGCCAGCAGCTTAGGGGACACGACCTACGAGCAGTACTTC. It is translated as CASSLGDTTYEQYF.

This clone was found many times. The chain employs TRBV6-1 and TRBJ2-2, with 10 bases fitting TRBD2. V lost 1 base, J lost 3 bases, and 5 bases stayed unmatched. The V gene's germline CDR1 is MNHNS and CDR2 SASEGT. The CDR3 spans 17 residues. In DNA, the CDR3 is TGTGCCAGCAGTGAAGTCGAGCGGGAGGGCCACACCGGGGAGCTGTTTTTT. Its translation is CASSEVEREGHTGELFF.

In this sample, this clone turned up a few times. This chain uses TRBV27 with TRBJ2-1; TRBD2 is a possible D gene (6 bases). The CDR3 extends over 13 amino acids. Trimming removed 7 bases at V and 8 bases at J, with 15 bases between. Germline V gene lookup returns CDR1 MNHEY and CDR2 SMNVEV (reference sequence). The CDR3 DNA follows: TGTGCCAGCATCAGGCGGGGCTCGGATGAGCAGTTCTTC. Protein sequence: CASIRRGSDEQFF.

This clone appeared once. A single base separates this from a much larger clone, so it may be a read error. This specimen includes other DNA sequences encoding the same CDR3. V is TRBV7-9 and J is TRBJ2-5; D uncertain. The CDR3 extends over 12 amino acids. CDR1 and CDR2 from the germline V gene are SEHNR and FQNEAQ (reference sequence). The V end lost 0 bases, the J end lost 2 bases, and 1 base lay between the germline ends. The CDR3 protein is CASSLAQETQYF. CDR3 DNA sequence: TGTGCCAGCAGCTTAGCGCAAGAGACCCAGTACTTC.

This rearrangement joins TRBV7-8 to TRBJ1-5; 8 bases align to TRBD1. The CDR3 contains 15 residues. Per the germline V gene, CDR1 is SGHVS and CDR2 is FQNEAQ. J lost 4 bases, V lost 1 base, and 3 bases had no gene match. The CDR3 here is CASSLVDRGNQPQHF. The CDR3 bases are TGTGCCAGCAGCTTAGTCGACAGGGGAAATCAGCCCCAGCATTTT.

As concerns this clone: The sample has other DNA sequences that encode this CDR3 too. The chain recombines TRBV19 with TRBJ2-7; either TRBD1 or TRBD2 may supply D (7 bases each). The V end lost 3 bases, the J end lost 2 bases, and 14 bases lay between the germline ends. This CDR3 comprises 15 residues. Germline CDR1 is LNHDA and CDR2 is SQIVND (reference sequence). CDR3 sequence (DNA): TGTGCCAGTAGTATCCTAGCAGGGGGGGCCTACGAGCAGTACTTC. Amino acid sequence: CASSILAGGAYEQYF. The whole variable domain, filled in from reference TRBV19 and TRBJ2-7, reads DGGITQSPKYLFRKEGQNVTLSCEQNLNHDAMYWYRQDPGQGLRLIYYSQIVNDFQKGDIAEGYSVSREKKESFPLTVTSAQKNPTAFYLCASSILAGGAYEQYFGPGTRLTVT.